A selection of T cell receptor beta chains follows, all from one sample in a study of blood T cell repertoires in COVID-19. Profiled with immunoSEQ multiplex PCR; TCRdb holds only in-frame clones, not every one. In the table there are around 100,000 clones, about 74% of which are singletons. Sequencing was done on a sample of peripheral blood. These TCRs come from a man between 65 and 79 years old with COVID-19, enrolled during active disease. The conserved cysteine and the conserved F or W are not part of the CDR3 here.

v_call	j_call	cdr3_aa
TRBV9	TRBJ1-5	ASSVGGVQPQH
TRBV6-2/TRBV6-3	TRBJ1-2	ASSSAGGNYGYT
TRBV6-2/TRBV6-3	TRBJ1-1	ASSERGLEAF
TRBV19	TRBJ2-6	ASTMGRGANVLT
TRBV9	TRBJ2-7	ASSVLPGAGSYEQY
TRBV30	TRBJ2-6	AWSTGALGANVLT
TRBV12-3/TRBV12-4	TRBJ1-1	ASSSGQATEAF
TRBV3-1/TRBV3-2	TRBJ2-6	ASSQEPNPTGILLGANVLT
TRBV4-1	TRBJ1-5	ASSDTGTQPQH
TRBV9	TRBJ2-7	ASSVDGFGEQY
TRBV10-3	TRBJ2-1	AISDFTSGIVDEQF
TRBV5-1	TRBJ2-1	ASSLGLADLGRQF
TRBV18	TRBJ1-1	ASSSSGINTEAF
TRBV9	TRBJ2-5	ASSPTGGRETQY
TRBV7-2	TRBJ1-5	ASSSDRVYQPQH
TRBV7-2	TRBJ1-5	ASSLTGQNQPQH
TRBV4-2	TRBJ1-2	ASSQGTGGSEDGYT
TRBV15	TRBJ2-1	ATSRELLGTSGNPSYNEQF
TRBV29-1	TRBJ2-3	SVGTGVVHTQY
TRBV2	TRBJ1-5	ASSPGTFPPQH
TRBV5-1	TRBJ2-2	ASGEQGGYTGELF
TRBV5-5	TRBJ1-2	ASSYDRGYGYT
TRBV11-2	TRBJ1-5	ASSFGVNQPQH
TRBV7-8	TRBJ2-1	ASSWGLPTYNEQF
TRBV2	TRBJ2-7	ASSENRDSYEQY
TRBV30	TRBJ1-6	AWTAGGYNSPLH
TRBV6-2/TRBV6-3	TRBJ2-3	ASSYSPAGEVLSTDTQY
TRBV29-1	TRBJ2-7	SVVSPSGRASYEQY
TRBV27	TRBJ1-3	ASSSRYIRDGNGNTIY
TRBV18	TRBJ2-6	ASSPSSGRAGANVLT
TRBV28	TRBJ2-3	ASSSYTDTQY
TRBV7-2	TRBJ2-2	ASSLVKLRWNTGELF
TRBV19	TRBJ2-1	ASSIIAGQIYNEQF
TRBV7-2	TRBJ1-5	ASSLLSNQPQH
TRBV19	TRBJ1-2	ASLTAAYGYT
TRBV7-6	TRBJ2-7	ASSLLLAGGPLYEQY
TRBV6-5	TRBJ1-5	ASSYSIGDKGGQH
TRBV5-1	TRBJ2-7	ASRAGTSPEQY
TRBV5-6	TRBJ2-3	ASSLGGRLTDTQY
TRBV7-9	TRBJ1-2	ASSSGGFYGYT
TRBV11-2	TRBJ2-5	ASSFGLAGTLTQETQY
TRBV29-1	TRBJ1-1	SVEGGWEAF
TRBV28	TRBJ2-1	ASSPSRGREGSDEQF
TRBV19	TRBJ2-7	ASSLRTGESYEQY
TRBV9	TRBJ1-2	ASSPRGGYYGYT
TRBV10-3	TRBJ2-7	AISEVRRALIPYEQY